These 26 T cell receptor beta chains were all obtained from the same sample, sequenced in a study of radiotherapy plus CTLA-4 blockade in lung cancer. Clones were sequenced by immunoSEQ multiplex PCR, and TCRdb holds only the in-frame ones, with some missing. This sample has tens of thousands of clones, with 70% to 90% found just once. The material was peripheral blood, obtained from a patient treated with radiotherapy plus ipilimumab. The source is a human donor with non-small cell lung cancer whose response to radiotherapy plus ipilimumab could not be evaluated.

This chain links TRBV13 with TRBJ2-6, with 7 bases lining up with TRBD1. The J segment lost 0 bases and the V segment lost 4 bases, leaving 6 bases of the junction unmatched. The CDR3 is 17 amino acids. Germline V CDR1 and CDR2: PRHDT, FYEKMQ (reference sequence). CDR3 loop: CASSSGDSYSGANVLTF. The DNA of the CDR3 is TGTGCCAGCAGCTCAGGGGACAGCTACTCTGGGGCCAACGTCCTGACTTTC.

The V gene is TRBV28, the J gene TRBJ2-7, with 8 bases that match TRBD1. Per the germline V gene, CDR1 is MDHEN and CDR2 is SYDVKM. The trim removed 6 bases at V and 5 bases at J, leaving 12 bases unmatched. This CDR3 is 15 amino acids long. Written as DNA, the CDR3 is TGTGCCAGCAGCCCCTCCCCGACAGGGGCCCACGAGCAGTACTTC. It yields the protein CASSPSPTGAHEQYF.

On this clone itself: At one of its ends the junction is not consistent with the germline gene, which may arise from a read error. The rearrangement uses TRBV7-2 and TRBJ2-6, with D perhaps TRBD2 (5 bases). Germline CDR1 and CDR2: SGHTA and FQGNSA. The CDR3 sequence is 14 residues long. CDR3 coding DNA: TGTGCCAACAGCTTAGCGCTCGGTCCCCGGGTCCTGACTTTC. Translated, it gives CANSLALGPRVLTF.

The chain combines TRBV5-1 with TRBJ2-2, with TRBD1 as a possible D gene (5 bases). Germline loops: CDR1 SGHRS, CDR2 YFSETQ. The CDR3 is 17 residues long. Trimming shortened V by 4 bases and J by 1 base, and 17 bases separated the two germline ends. The CDR3 nucleotides are TGCGCCAGCAGCAATGGAGTCGACAGCGAGAACACCGGGGAGCTGTTTTTT. The encoded protein is CASSNGVDSENTGELFF.

This chain uses TRBV28 with TRBJ2-7; a possible D gene is TRBD1 (6 bases). V was cut by 11 bases and J by 3 bases, with 17 bases left in between. Germline CDR1 reads MDHEN; CDR2 reads SYDVKM. The CDR3 consists of 13 residues. DNA for the CDR3: TGTGCCGGGGGCAGCAGCGGTTTCTACGAGCAGTACTTC. This translates into CAGGSSGFYEQYF.

V usage is TRBV28 and J usage is TRBJ1-4; 7 bases fit TRBD1. The V gene's germline CDR1 is MDHEN and CDR2 SYDVKM. The CDR3 has 15 amino acids. The trim removed 4 bases at V and 5 bases at J, leaving 7 bases unmatched. In DNA form, the CDR3 reads TGTGCCAGCAGTTGGAGGACAGGAGGAAATGAAAAACTGTTTTTT. Its protein is CASSWRTGGNEKLFF.

This clone was seen a single time. The chain employs TRBV9 and TRBJ2-2; 8 bases are shared with TRBD2. The CDR3 loop spans 16 amino acids. J lost 7 bases, V lost 3 bases, and 11 bases had no gene match. Germline V CDR1 and CDR2: SGDLS, YYNGEE. The CDR3 reads CASSGGAGVRVGELFF. Written as DNA, the CDR3 is TGTGCCAGCAGCGGAGGAGCGGGAGTCAGGGTCGGGGAGCTGTTTTTT.

In nucleotides, the CDR3 is TGTGCCAGCAGCCCGTACGGGACAGAGACCGGGGAGCTGTTTTTT. Encoded protein: CASSPYGTETGELFF. The chain carries TRBV7-3 and TRBJ2-2, with 7 nucleotides matching TRBD1. CDR1 SGHTA and CDR2 FQGTGA come from the germline V gene. With 5 bases clipped from V and 5 bases from J, the junction kept 8 bases outside the gene matches. The CDR3 loop spans 15 amino acids. Looking up the rest from reference TRBV7-3 and TRBJ2-2 gives the full variable domain: GAGVSQTPSNKVTEKGKYVELRCDPISGHTALYWYRQSLGQGPEFLIYFQGTGAADDSGLPNDRFFAVRPEGSVSTLKIQRTERGDSAVYLCASSPYGTETGELFFGEGSRLTVL.

This clone was seen just once. CDR3 protein: CASSLSGGATNEKLFF. CDR3 nucleotide sequence: TGCGCCAGCAGCCTTTCTGGGGGGGCAACTAATGAAAAACTGTTTTTT. The V gene is TRBV4-3, the J gene TRBJ1-4; tentative D call: TRBD1 (5 bases). Germline lookup yields CDR1 LGHNA and CDR2 YSLEER. This CDR3 has 16 residues. V gave up 4 bases and J gave up 0 bases, with 12 bases separating them.

The V and J genes are TRBV9 and TRBJ2-1, with 7 bases lining up with TRBD2. Germline loops: CDR1 SGDLS, CDR2 YYNGEE. The CDR3 contains 16 residues. V lost 4 bases and J lost 0; bases outside the gene matches: 7. DNA of the CDR3: TGTGCCAGCAGCACCCAGCGGGGAAGCTCCTACAATGAGCAGTTCTTC. Its translation is CASSTQRGSSYNEQFF.

The chain joins TRBV28 to TRBJ2-3, with TRBD2 matching 12 bases. The J segment lost 2 bases and the V segment lost 7 bases, leaving 22 bases of the junction unmatched. This CDR3 is 21 amino acids long. Germline V lookup: CDR1 MDHEN, CDR2 SYDVKM. CDR3: CASNREKGLAGYLNLTDTQYF. In DNA, the CDR3 is TGTGCCAGCAACCGCGAAAAAGGACTAGCGGGATATCTGAATCTCACAGATACGCAGTATTTT.

The chain is built from TRBV28 and TRBJ2-1, with a tentative D call TRBD1 (5 bases). The CDR3 consists of 12 residues. Germline V gene sequence: CDR1 MDHEN, CDR2 SYDVKM. The V gene lost 4 bases and the J gene lost 9 bases, with 10 bases spanning the gap. The CDR3 spells CASSSREGEQFF. The CDR3 nucleotides are TGTGCCAGCAGTTCCAGGGAAGGTGAGCAGTTCTTC. The variable domain in full, completed from reference TRBV28 and TRBJ2-1, reads DVKVTQSSRYLVKRTGEKVFLECVQDMDHENMFWYRQDPGLGLRLIYFSYDVKMKEKGDIPEGYSVSREKKERFSLILESASTNQTSMYLCASSSREGEQFFGPGTRLTVL.

J is TRBJ1-5 and V is TRBV2, with D tentatively TRBD1 (6 bases). The CDR3 covers 19 residues. In germline, CDR1 is SNHLY, CDR2 FYNNEI. V gave up 9 bases and J gave up 2 bases, with 29 bases separating them. CDR3 loop: CASAWPEGERMLGNQPQHF. In DNA, the CDR3 is TGTGCCAGTGCTTGGCCTGAGGGGGAAAGGATGTTAGGCAATCAGCCCCAGCATTTT.

The J gene is TRBJ2-3, the V gene TRBV7-3, with 8 bases aligning to TRBD1. The CDR3 runs 16 residues. Unmatched junction bases numbered 5, after V lost 2 bases and J lost 1 base. The germline V gene has CDR1 SGHTA and CDR2 FQGTGA. The CDR3 nucleotides are TGTGCCAGCAGCTTACCTATGACAGGGGGCACAGATACGCAGTATTTT. Protein: CASSLPMTGGTDTQYF.

The chain uses TRBV2 and TRBJ2-5; 14 positions match TRBD2. Germline trimming cut 7 bases from V and 4 bases from J; bases unmatched to any gene: 8. CDR3 size: 16 residues. The germline gives CDR1 SNHLY, CDR2 FYNNEI. CDR3 bases: TGTGCCAGCAATTTCGGGACTAGCGGGAGTGGAGAGACCCAGTACTTC. Translating gives CASNFGTSGSGETQYF.

The chain couples TRBV7-2 to TRBJ2-7; D is unclear. The CDR3 has 12 residues. V was pared by 7 bases and J by 3 bases, with 10 bases between. CDR1 is SGHTA, CDR2 FQGNSA, per germline. CDR3 amino acids: CASTARSYEQYF. CDR3 bases: TGTGCCAGCACGGCCCGGAGCTACGAGCAGTACTTC.

In its sample, this clone was seen once. This rearrangement joins TRBV5-1 to TRBJ2-1, with D possibly TRBD1 on 6 matching bases. The CDR3 has 15 residues. Germline assignment: CDR1 SGHRS and CDR2 YFSETQ. With 0 bases removed from V and 8 bases from J, the gap between germline ends came to 15 bases. For the CDR3, the DNA is TGCGCCAGCAGCTTGGGGGGGCGTGGGAATGATGAGCAGTTCTTC. This codes for CASSLGGRGNDEQFF.

This chain uses TRBV28 with TRBJ2-3, with 9 bases that match TRBD2. V shed 2 bases and J 3 bases; nucleotides not matched to a gene: 6. This CDR3 comprises 16 residues. Germline V gene lookup returns CDR1 MDHEN and CDR2 SYDVKM. In DNA form, the CDR3 reads TGTGCCAGCAGTTTAGGGCGACTAGCGGAGACAGATACGCAGTATTTT. This gives the protein CASSLGRLAETDTQYF.

The chain is built from TRBV19 and TRBJ1-4; TRBD1 is a possible D gene (5 bases). Trimming left V 9 bases short and J 1 base short, with 15 bases between. This CDR3 spans 15 amino acids. CDR1 is LNHDA and CDR2 is SQIVND in the germline V gene (reference sequence). CDR3 protein: CASNKIGGTNEKLFF. Here the CDR3 DNA reads TGTGCCAGCAACAAAATCGGGGGAACTAATGAAAAACTGTTTTTT. The whole variable domain, filled in from reference TRBV19 and TRBJ1-4, reads DGGITQSPKYLFRKEGQNVTLSCEQNLNHDAMYWYRQDPGQGLRLIYYSQIVNDFQKGDIAEGYSVSREKKESFPLTVTSAQKNPTAFYLCASNKIGGTNEKLFFGSGTQLSVL.

This clone was detected once. The chain carries TRBV29-1 and TRBJ2-7; 9 bases line up with TRBD1. Looked up from germline, CDR1 is SQVTM and CDR2 is ANQGSEA. The V gene end was trimmed by 4 bases and the J gene end by 4 bases; junction bases not matched to a gene: 5. This CDR3 has 13 residues. CDR3 bases: TGCAGCGTTGCCGCGGGGACAGGGTACGAGCAGTACTTC. Translated: CSVAAGTGYEQYF.

V usage is TRBV7-3 and J usage is TRBJ2-1, with D maybe TRBD2 (5 bases). Germline assignment: CDR1 SGHTA and CDR2 FQGTGA. The V end lost 5 bases, the J end lost 7 bases, and 18 bases lay between the germline ends. CDR3 size: 15 residues. The CDR3 is CASSHGVSFGNEQFF. The CDR3 nucleotides read TGTGCCAGCAGCCACGGGGTTTCCTTCGGGAATGAGCAGTTCTTC. Based on the CDR3 plus reference TRBV7-3 and TRBJ2-1, the full variable domain is GAGVSQTPSNKVTEKGKYVELRCDPISGHTALYWYRQSLGQGPEFLIYFQGTGAADDSGLPNDRFFAVRPEGSVSTLKIQRTERGDSAVYLCASSHGVSFGNEQFFGPGTRLTVL.

The genes are TRBV6-1 and TRBJ2-7; D is uncertain. V was pared by 2 bases and J by 1 base, with 12 bases between. CDR3 length equals 15 residues. Looked up from germline, CDR1 is MNHNS and CDR2 is SASEGT. CDR3 loop: CASSEPIALSYEQYF. DNA for the CDR3: TGTGCCAGCAGTGAACCAATTGCCCTATCCTACGAGCAGTACTTC.

The chain recombines TRBV19 with TRBJ2-1; 11 positions agree with TRBD2. CDR1 and CDR2 (germline): LNHDA, SQIVND (reference sequence). With 4 bases clipped from V and 4 bases from J, the junction kept 15 bases outside the gene matches. The CDR3 consists of 19 residues. The chain's CDR3 is CASSRGTSGTQGIYNEQFF. CDR3 sequence (DNA): TGTGCCAGTAGTAGAGGGACTAGCGGCACCCAAGGAATATACAATGAGCAGTTCTTC.

The chain recombines TRBV9 with TRBJ1-3; tentatively, D is TRBD1 (5 bases). Germline V lookup: CDR1 SGDLS, CDR2 YYNGEE. V gave up 2 bases and J gave up 6 bases, with 18 bases separating them. This CDR3 has 16 amino acids. In DNA form, the CDR3 reads TGTGCCAGCAGCGTGTCCCGCGCGGGAGGGGTAAACACCATATATTTT. Protein: CASSVSRAGGVNTIYF. Full variable domain (rest looked up from reference TRBV9 and TRBJ1-3): DSGVTQTPKHLITATGQRVTLRCSPRSGDLSVYWYQQSLDQGLQFLIQYYNGEERAKGNILERFSAQQFPDLHSELNLSSLELGDSALYFCASSVSRAGGVNTIYFGEGSWLTVV.

V usage is TRBV11-2 and J usage is TRBJ2-1; D is uncertain. The CDR3 contains 14 residues. CDR1 is SGHAT, CDR2 FQNNGV, per germline. V was cut by 5 bases and J by 10 bases, with 18 bases left in between. CDR3 DNA sequence: TGTGCCAGCAGCCACCCTTCGAGGTTGGAGGAGCAGTTCTTC. This codes for CASSHPSRLEEQFF.

The chain uses TRBV4-1 and TRBJ2-5, with 8 bases lining up with TRBD2. V shed 1 base, J shed 3 bases, and the junction held 4 bases outside the gene matches. CDR1 MGHRA and CDR2 YSYEKL come from the germline V gene. This CDR3 has 15 residues. The CDR3 protein is CASSQVGLVKETQYF. Here the CDR3 DNA reads TGCGCCAGCAGCCAAGTGGGACTAGTCAAAGAGACCCAGTACTTC.